One sample yielded the 24 T cell receptor beta chains listed below, sequenced in a study of shared clonotypes between healthy human individuals. Assay: immunoSEQ multiplex PCR; the TCRdb copy retains only in-frame clones and omits some. The data contain some 200,000 clones, over 80% of them seen just once; the ten biggest clones take up more than 0.06%. Material: naive CD4+ T cells sorted from blood. Specified subset: CD45RA+ positively selected. These receptors came from a woman between 25 and 40 years old in good health.

CDR3 nucleotide sequence: TGTGCCAGCAACGGGACACAATTCCAAGAGACCCAGTACTTC. Protein product: CASNGTQFQETQYF. The chain joins TRBV21-1 to TRBJ2-5; the table's D call TRBD1 went unverified against the DNA. TRBV21-1 is shown as a pseudogene. The CDR3 consists of 14 residues.

This clone was picked up one time. V is TRBV19 and J is TRBJ1-5; D is unclear. The ends were cut back, 10 bases at V and 0 bases at J, with 16 bases in the middle. CDR1 and CDR2 (germline): LNHDA, SQIVND (reference sequence). The CDR3 has 15 residues. The CDR3 nucleotides read TGTGCCACCACCCTAGGTCTCTATAGCAATCAGCCCCAGCATTTT. Its protein product is CATTLGLYSNQPQHF.

The chain couples TRBV5-1 to TRBJ1-2, with 9 bases identical to TRBD1. V lost 0 bases, J lost 6 bases, and 3 bases stayed unmatched. Germline CDR1 reads SGHRS; CDR2 reads YFSETQ. There are 14 residues in the CDR3. CDR3 coding DNA: TGCGCCAGCAGCTTGGCTACAGGGGGCGATGGCTACACCTTC. Translating it yields CASSLATGGDGYTF.

This sequence joins TRBV7-7 and TRBJ2-7, with TRBD2 matching 10 bases. Germline V gives CDR1 SSHAT, CDR2 FNYEAQ (reference sequence). J lost 7 bases, V lost 4 bases, and 13 bases had no gene match. This CDR3 region has 16 residues. The CDR3 sequence: CASSSGLSGGPREQYF. The CDR3 DNA is TGTGCCAGCAGCTCAGGACTTAGCGGGGGGCCCAGGGAGCAGTACTTC.

This clone was seen just once. The gene calls are TRBV7-9 and TRBJ1-3, with D uncertain. CDR1 SEHNR and CDR2 FQNEAQ come from the germline V gene (reference sequence). The CDR3 spans 17 residues. Trimming took 4 bases from V and 3 from J, leaving 19 bases between them. CDR3 DNA: TGTGCCAGCAGCTCGGTAGGGCCCACGGCATTTGGAAACACCATATATTTT. Protein product: CASSSVGPTAFGNTIYF. The variable domain in full, completed from reference TRBV7-9 and TRBJ1-3, reads DTGVSQNPRHKITKRGQNVTFRCDPISEHNRLYWYRQTLGQGPEFLTYFQNEAQLEKSRLLSDRFSAERPKGSFSTLEIQRTEQGDSAMYLCASSSVGPTAFGNTIYFGEGSWLTVV.

This clone was recorded a few times. The rearrangement joins TRBV6-6 to TRBJ1-2; D is unresolved. CDR3 length: 12 residues. Germline CDR1 and CDR2: MNHNY and SVGAGI (reference sequence). V shed 6 bases and J shed 5 bases, with 10 bases lying between them. In DNA, the CDR3 is TGTGCCAGCAGAGGCGAGCGTTATGGCTACACCTTC. The encoded protein is CASRGERYGYTF.

The chain joins TRBV19 to TRBJ2-1; weak D call: TRBD2 (6 bases). Trimming left V 0 bases short and J 4 bases short, with 13 bases between. Per germline, CDR1 LNHDA and CDR2 SQIVND (reference sequence). This CDR3 is 16 amino acids long. CDR3 sequence (DNA): TGTGCCAGTAGTATAGATGATAGCGGACTATACAATGAGCAGTTCTTC. Amino acids: CASSIDDSGLYNEQFF.

The chain links TRBV28 to TRBJ1-2; D call uncertain. The CDR3 is 12 residues long. The V gene's germline CDR1 is MDHEN and CDR2 SYDVKM. Trimming cost V 3 bases and J 5 bases, with 7 bases left between them. The CDR3 is CASSLAQYGYTF. The CDR3 bases are TGTGCCAGCAGTTTGGCCCAGTATGGCTACACCTTC.

V and J are TRBV4-1 and TRBJ2-4; 7 bases align to TRBD1. Per germline, CDR1 MGHRA and CDR2 YSYEKL. The CDR3 runs to 15 residues. The V and J ends lost 6 bases and 1 base, in that order; junction bases with no gene match: 6. CDR3 bases: TGCGCCAGCAGACGAACAGGGGATGCCAAAAACATTCAGTACTTC. It codes for CASRRTGDAKNIQYF.

The chain is built from TRBV25-1 and TRBJ1-6, with D possibly matching TRBD1 (6 bases). CDR1 and CDR2 from the germline V gene are MGHDK and SYGVNS. The CDR3 has 15 residues. Trimming left V 3 bases short and J 6 bases short, with 12 bases between. This CDR3 reads CASSDRGSGNSPLHF. The CDR3 DNA is TGTGCCAGCAGTGACAGGGGATCGGGTAATTCACCCCTCCACTTT.

The CDR3 spells CASRPTSAGNTEAFF. CDR3 nucleotide sequence: TGTGCCAGCAGGCCGACTAGTGCGGGGAACACTGAAGCTTTCTTT. The chain recombines TRBV2 with TRBJ1-1; no clear D. The CDR3 is 15 amino acids. The germline V gene has CDR1 SNHLY and CDR2 FYNNEI. The V and J ends lost 6 bases and 1 base respectively, with 15 bases between them. Full variable domain (remainder filled in from reference TRBV2 and TRBJ1-1): EPEVTQTPSHQVTQMGQEVILRCVPISNHLYFYWYRQILGQKVEFLVSFYNNEISEKSEIFDDQFSVERPDGSNFTLKIRSTKLEDSAMYFCASRPTSAGNTEAFFGQGTRLTVV.

Here the CDR3 reads CASSLGQGYTEAFF. The CDR3, as DNA: TGTGCCAGCAGCCTGGGACAGGGGTACACTGAAGCTTTCTTT. This chain connects TRBV5-4 to TRBJ1-1; 10 nucleotides match TRBD1. The CDR3 runs 14 residues. Trimming took 4 bases from V and 3 from J; bases not matched to a gene: 3. The germline V gene encodes CDR1 SGHNT and CDR2 YYREEE (reference sequence).

The chain joins TRBV4-1 to TRBJ2-1; the D is unclear. The CDR3 is 14 amino acids. In germline, CDR1 is MGHRA, CDR2 YSYEKL. Deletions cut 0 bases from V and 6 bases from J, with 9 bases between. The CDR3 reads CASSQDPGVNEQFF. As DNA, the CDR3 is TGCGCCAGCAGCCAAGATCCCGGCGTCAATGAGCAGTTCTTC.

This rearrangement joins TRBV9 to TRBJ1-3, with TRBD1 matching 7 bases. V trimming: 2 bases; J trimming: 4 bases; junction bases outside the gene matches: 6. The CDR3 spans 15 residues. CDR1 is SGDLS, CDR2 YYNGEE, per germline. CDR3 loop: CASSVAQGMGNTIYF. CDR3 DNA sequence: TGTGCCAGCAGCGTGGCACAGGGGATGGGAAACACCATATATTTT.

The chain uses TRBV27 and TRBJ2-1; perhaps TRBD2 as D (6 bases). V lost 1 base, J lost 10 bases, and 14 bases lay in between. CDR1 MNHEY and CDR2 SMNVEV come from the germline V gene (reference sequence). The length of the CDR3 is 14 residues. The CDR3 protein is CASSLFSEGLEQFF. CDR3 bases: TGTGCCAGCAGTTTATTCTCGGAGGGGTTGGAGCAGTTCTTC.

The J gene is TRBJ1-4, the V gene TRBV28; D gene ambiguous. The V gene's germline CDR1 is MDHEN and CDR2 SYDVKM. The CDR3 runs to 14 residues. V was cut by 5 bases and J by 6 bases, with 13 bases left in between. The CDR3 region has the DNA TGTGCCAGCAGTACTCGGAGAGAGGATGAAAAACTGTTTTTT. This codes for CASSTRREDEKLFF. Full variable domain (missing parts from reference TRBV28 and TRBJ1-4): DVKVTQSSRYLVKRTGEKVFLECVQDMDHENMFWYRQDPGLGLRLIYFSYDVKMKEKGDIPEGYSVSREKKERFSLILESASTNQTSMYLCASSTRREDEKLFFGSGTQLSVL.

The genes are TRBV15 and TRBJ1-5; D may be TRBD1 (6 bases). The V end lost 5 bases, the J end lost 4 bases, and 15 bases lay between the germline ends. The CDR3 has 15 residues. Germline-derived CDR1 and CDR2 are LNHNV and YYDKDF (reference sequence). CDR3 coding DNA: TGTGCCACCAGCGAGAGGCAGGGGAGGAATCAGCCCCAGCATTTT. Amino acids: CATSERQGRNQPQHF.

The chain links TRBV27 to TRBJ2-7; the D gene is possibly TRBD2 (5 bases). Trimming took off 2 bases at V and 2 bases at J, with 13 bases between the two ends. Germline V gives CDR1 MNHEY, CDR2 SMNVEV (reference sequence). The CDR3 totals 15 residues. CDR3 in DNA: TGTGCCAGCAGTTTAAGACTACGAATAACCTACGAGCAGTACTTC. Translating gives CASSLRLRITYEQYF.

The J gene is TRBJ1-4, the V gene TRBV29-1; no reliable D call. Germline V gene lookup returns CDR1 SQVTM and CDR2 ANQGSEA. V was pared by 4 bases and J by 8 bases, with 14 bases between. The CDR3 runs to 13 residues. The CDR3 DNA reads TGCAGCGTTGGGGAAGTCCTGGGGGAAAAACTGTTTTTT. It codes for CSVGEVLGEKLFF.

The chain recombines TRBV7-6 with TRBJ1-2; D unclear. This CDR3 is built from 15 residues. Germline V CDR1 and CDR2: SGHVS, FNYEAQ. V dropped 1 base and J dropped 1 base, with 10 bases sitting between them. The CDR3 here is CASSLGTTVNYGYTF. CDR3 coding DNA: TGTGCCAGCAGCTTAGGCACAACGGTTAACTATGGCTACACCTTC. Drawing the rest from reference TRBV7-6 and TRBJ1-2, the complete variable domain is GAGVSQSPRYKVTKRGQDVALRCDPISGHVSLYWYRQALGQGPEFLTYFNYEAQQDKSGLPNDRFSAERPEGSISTLTIQRTEQRDSAMYRCASSLGTTVNYGYTFGSGTRLTVV.

This rearrangement joins TRBV7-9 to TRBJ2-4; the D call may be TRBD1 or TRBD2 (6 bases each). Germline lookup yields CDR1 SEHNR and CDR2 FQNEAQ (reference sequence). This CDR3 region has 13 residues. The V end lost 0 bases, the J end lost 11 bases, and 11 bases lay between the germline ends. CDR3: CASSLANREVQYF. CDR3 bases: TGTGCCAGCAGCTTAGCTAACAGGGAGGTTCAGTACTTC.

The chain joins TRBV21-1 to TRBJ2-7; TRBD1 is taken as the D call from the table, unchecked against the DNA. TRBV21-1 is a pseudogene segment. The CDR3 loop spans 15 amino acids. CDR3: CASSKSGTNSYEQYF. The CDR3 DNA follows: TGTGCCAGCAGCAAATCAGGTACAAATTCCTACGAGCAGTACTTC.

The V and J genes are TRBV18 and TRBJ1-5; D might be TRBD1 (6 bases). The V end was cut by 6 bases, the J end by 2 bases, with 14 bases between. The CDR3 consists of 15 residues. The germline gives CDR1 KGHSH, CDR2 LQKENI. CDR3 in DNA: TGTGCCAGCTCCCCTCAAGGGGGTGGCAATCAGCCCCAGCATTTT. It specifies CASSPQGGGNQPQHF.

This clone was found once. The chain combines TRBV5-1 with TRBJ2-5; D possibly corresponds to TRBD1 (5 bases). The last part of the DNA fits TRBJ2-7 better; the J call may be wrong. The V gene's germline CDR1 is SGHRS and CDR2 YFSETQ. This CDR3 has 13 amino acids. The CDR3 loop is CASSEDNSYEQYF. In DNA, the CDR3 is TGCGCCAGCAGCGAGGACAACTCCTACGAGCAGTACTTC.